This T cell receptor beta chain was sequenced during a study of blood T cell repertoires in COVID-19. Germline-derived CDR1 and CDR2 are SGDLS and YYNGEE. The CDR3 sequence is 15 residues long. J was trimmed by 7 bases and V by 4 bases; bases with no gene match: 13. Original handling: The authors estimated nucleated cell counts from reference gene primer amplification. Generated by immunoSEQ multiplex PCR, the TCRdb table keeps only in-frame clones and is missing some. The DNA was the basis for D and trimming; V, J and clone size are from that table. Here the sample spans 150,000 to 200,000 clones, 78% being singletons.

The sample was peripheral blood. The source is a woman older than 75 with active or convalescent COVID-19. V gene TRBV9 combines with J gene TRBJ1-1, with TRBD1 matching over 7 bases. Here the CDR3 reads CASSSYDRDVYEAFF. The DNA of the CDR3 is TGTGCCAGCAGCTCGTACGACAGGGACGTATATGAAGCTTTCTTT.